What follows is one T cell receptor beta chain and its context. These data come from a study of cytomegalovirus exposure and HLA in healthy donors. The overall study: Out of 398 genotyped donors, roughly 80% belonged to the Caucasian-associated ancestry cluster.

This CDR3 region has 12 residues. The trim removed 5 bases at V and 7 bases at J, leaving 4 bases unmatched. Germline assignment: CDR1 SGHTA and CDR2 FQGNSA. The PCR used 60 Vbeta and 13 Jbeta primers. Profiling relied on immunoSEQ multiplex PCR, and the TCRdb table lists in-frame clones only, not all of them. Of hundreds of thousands of clones in the sample, 80% to 85% were seen once. This clonotype was obtained from a boy aged 2 to 10 in good health and CMV-seronegative. The genes are TRBV7-2 and TRBJ1-1, with TRBD1 identical over 7 bases. Sample: PBMCs. CDR3 residues: CASSLTGLEAFF. CDR3 bases: TGTGCCAGCAGCCTGACAGGGCTTGAAGCTTTCTTT.